The clone carrying this T cell receptor (beta chain) was counted many times. This sample was included in a study of beta chain features in type 1 diabetes. Expressed TCRB transcripts were sequenced because the isolated RNA had all been reverse transcribed beforehand. TCRdb keeps only in-frame clones here, not all; method: immunoSEQ multiplex PCR. The repertoire holds 300,000 or so clones, with around 8% as singletons. The source material was central memory CD4+ T cells from blood. This TCR was sampled from a woman under 30 in good health.

The CDR3, as DNA: TGTGCCAGCAGTTTTCGGGAGCAAGAGACCCAGTACTTC. Protein sequence: CASSFREQETQYF. The chain couples TRBV2 to TRBJ2-5, with a tentative D call TRBD2 (6 bases). This CDR3 contains 13 residues. Trimming took off 5 bases at V and 2 bases at J, with 9 bases between the two ends. Germline V gene sequence: CDR1 SNHLY, CDR2 FYNNEI.